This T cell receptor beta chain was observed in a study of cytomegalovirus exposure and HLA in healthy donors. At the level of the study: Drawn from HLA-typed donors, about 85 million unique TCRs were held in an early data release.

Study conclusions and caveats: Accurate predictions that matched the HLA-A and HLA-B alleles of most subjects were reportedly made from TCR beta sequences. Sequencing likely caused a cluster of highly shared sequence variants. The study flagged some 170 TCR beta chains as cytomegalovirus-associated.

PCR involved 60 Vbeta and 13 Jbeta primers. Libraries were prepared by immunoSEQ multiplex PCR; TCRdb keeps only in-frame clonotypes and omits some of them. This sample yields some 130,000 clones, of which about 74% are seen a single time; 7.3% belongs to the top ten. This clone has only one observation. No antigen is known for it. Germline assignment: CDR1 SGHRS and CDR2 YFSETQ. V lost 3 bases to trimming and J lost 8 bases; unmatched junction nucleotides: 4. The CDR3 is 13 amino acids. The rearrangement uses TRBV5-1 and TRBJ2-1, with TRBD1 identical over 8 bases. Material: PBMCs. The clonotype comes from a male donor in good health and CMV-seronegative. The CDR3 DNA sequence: TGCGCCAGCAGCTGGACAGGGAACGATGAGCAGTTCTTC. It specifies CASSWTGNDEQFF.